Below, one T cell receptor (beta chain) is given with its context. The sample comes from a study of T-cell memory formation after mild COVID-19. Across the study: Clusters were largely donor specific.

After 5'RACE with constant-segment primers, TCR alpha and TCR beta cDNA libraries carrying sample barcodes and UMIs were obtained. TCRdb recomputed calls from the 5' RACE reads with MiXCR, one row per CDR3 protein. Of around 300,000 distinct CDR3 sequences detected, about a sixth appear once; the ten largest clones hold 23%. Sequenced: PBMCs or a T cell subset sorted from them (not recorded which). The sequence came from a man between 18 and 35 years old who had mild COVID-19 (a few samples of this study predate the infection). Cell type and time point are not known.

The CDR3 is CASSRAPSSYEQYF. CDR3 in DNA: TGTGCCAGTTCGAGGGCACCGAGCTCCTACGAGCAGTACTTC. The chain employs TRBV5-6 and TRBJ2-7, with D tentatively TRBD2 (5 bases). CDR1 is SGHDT, CDR2 YYEEEE, per germline. This CDR3 comprises 14 residues. V shed 8 bases and J shed 0 bases, with 15 bases lying between them.